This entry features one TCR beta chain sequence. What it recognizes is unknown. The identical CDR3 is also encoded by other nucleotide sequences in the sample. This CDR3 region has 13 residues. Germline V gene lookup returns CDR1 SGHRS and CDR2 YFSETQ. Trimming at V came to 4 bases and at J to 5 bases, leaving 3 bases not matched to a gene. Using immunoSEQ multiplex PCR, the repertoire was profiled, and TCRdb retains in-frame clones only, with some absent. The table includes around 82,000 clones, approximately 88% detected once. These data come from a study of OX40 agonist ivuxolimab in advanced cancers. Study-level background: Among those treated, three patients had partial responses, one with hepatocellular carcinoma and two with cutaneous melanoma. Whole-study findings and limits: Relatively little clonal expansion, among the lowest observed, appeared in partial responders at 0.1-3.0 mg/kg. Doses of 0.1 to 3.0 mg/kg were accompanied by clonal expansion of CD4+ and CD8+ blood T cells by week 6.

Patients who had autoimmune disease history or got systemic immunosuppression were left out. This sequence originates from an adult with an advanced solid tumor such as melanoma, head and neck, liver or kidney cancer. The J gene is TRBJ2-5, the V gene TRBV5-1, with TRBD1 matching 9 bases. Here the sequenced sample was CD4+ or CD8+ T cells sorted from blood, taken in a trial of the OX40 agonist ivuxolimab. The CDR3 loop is CASSPGQGETQYF. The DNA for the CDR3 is TGCGCCAGCAGCCCCGGACAGGGGGAGACCCAGTACTTC.